A selection of T cell receptor beta chains follows, all from one sample in a study of monozygotic twins with inflammatory bowel disease. TCRdb re-called the 5' RACE reads; one entry per CDR3 protein, DNA not given. The sample totals approximately 200,000 distinct CDR3 sequences; its top ten clones hold 1.5% to 2%. Sequenced material: blood. Every receptor here comes from a human donor with ulcerative colitis or Crohn's disease, or a healthy co-twin of an affected twin (not recorded which). Both conserved end residues are part of each CDR3. Fields, in order: CDR3 protein, V gene, J gene.

CDR3 protein: CASSEGLAWFTNTGELFF; V gene: TRBV2; J gene: TRBJ2-2
CDR3 protein: CASSQGPSGQPQHF; V gene: TRBV3-1; J gene: TRBJ1-5
CDR3 protein: CAISRDSGGYTF; V gene: TRBV10-3; J gene: TRBJ1-2
CDR3 protein: CTISDPGGTYEQYF; V gene: TRBV10-3; J gene: TRBJ2-7
CDR3 protein: CASSETSTDTQYF; V gene: TRBV9; J gene: TRBJ2-3
CDR3 protein: CASSPRGALGNTDAFF; V gene: TRBV6-9; J gene: TRBJ1-1
CDR3 protein: CATSDGQGASQPQHF; V gene: TRBV24-1; J gene: TRBJ1-5
CDR3 protein: CASETGQGLREQYF; V gene: TRBV5-1; J gene: TRBJ2-7
CDR3 protein: CAIGDKNRGSSPLHF; V gene: TRBV10-3; J gene: TRBJ1-6
CDR3 protein: CASSLRGAAHEQFF; V gene: TRBV5-1; J gene: TRBJ2-1
CDR3 protein: CASSTWTGKTEAFF; V gene: TRBV19; J gene: TRBJ1-1
CDR3 protein: CASSVDGGGLAGQETQYF; V gene: TRBV9; J gene: TRBJ2-5
CDR3 protein: CASSQVMGWEQFF; V gene: TRBV14; J gene: TRBJ2-1
CDR3 protein: CASRYRGEETQYF; V gene: TRBV10-2; J gene: TRBJ2-5
CDR3 protein: CASSLMGQGTYNEQFF; V gene: TRBV7-3; J gene: TRBJ2-1
CDR3 protein: CSVRSGRGRPGTQYF; V gene: TRBV29-1; J gene: TRBJ2-5
CDR3 protein: CASSQVGLAGGPPDTQYF; V gene: TRBV6-4; J gene: TRBJ2-3
CDR3 protein: CASSLDNQETQYF; V gene: TRBV7-9; J gene: TRBJ2-5
CDR3 protein: CASSPWTGADEQFF; V gene: TRBV7-2; J gene: TRBJ2-1
CDR3 protein: CASSPTMPWDTDTQYF; V gene: TRBV11-2; J gene: TRBJ2-3
CDR3 protein: CASSQDPSGGSGTQYF; V gene: TRBV4-2; J gene: TRBJ2-5
CDR3 protein: CASSFETSEGETQYF; V gene: TRBV5-1; J gene: TRBJ2-5
CDR3 protein: CASSLQTGGNNSPLHF; V gene: TRBV7-6; J gene: TRBJ1-6
CDR3 protein: CASSNLQGNGYTF; V gene: TRBV6-5; J gene: TRBJ1-2
CDR3 protein: CASSQGDLRGEQFF; V gene: TRBV4-1; J gene: TRBJ2-1
CDR3 protein: CASSADTEAFF; V gene: TRBV2; J gene: TRBJ1-1
CDR3 protein: CASSLTGSVTDTQYF; V gene: TRBV12-3/TRBV12-4; J gene: TRBJ2-3
CDR3 protein: CASSSGGRIYGYTF; V gene: TRBV6-5; J gene: TRBJ1-2
CDR3 protein: CSARGQGTEGYTF; V gene: TRBV20-1; J gene: TRBJ1-2
CDR3 protein: CASSPPDSIEKLFF; V gene: TRBV18; J gene: TRBJ1-4
CDR3 protein: CSVDRLAGDNEQFF; V gene: TRBV29-1; J gene: TRBJ2-1
CDR3 protein: CSARDRVNGYTF; V gene: TRBV20-1; J gene: TRBJ1-2
CDR3 protein: CAISQTNTEAFF; V gene: TRBV10-3; J gene: TRBJ1-1
CDR3 protein: CASRPGIYNSPLHF; V gene: TRBV3-1; J gene: TRBJ1-6
CDR3 protein: CASSPDGDQPQHF; V gene: TRBV12-3/TRBV12-4; J gene: TRBJ1-5
CDR3 protein: CASSPGENSNQPQHF; V gene: TRBV5-1; J gene: TRBJ1-5
CDR3 protein: CASSPLRQGASPSNQPQHF; V gene: TRBV11-1; J gene: TRBJ1-5
CDR3 protein: CASSWASPSSYNEQFF; V gene: TRBV5-5; J gene: TRBJ2-1
CDR3 protein: CASSLVAGAGNEQFF; V gene: TRBV18; J gene: TRBJ2-1
CDR3 protein: CASSPTSNHQPQHF; V gene: TRBV5-1; J gene: TRBJ1-5
CDR3 protein: CASSIRGTTYNEQFF; V gene: TRBV7-9; J gene: TRBJ2-1
CDR3 protein: CSAKIGGSYNEQFF; V gene: TRBV20-1; J gene: TRBJ2-1
CDR3 protein: CASSPHGRQPQHF; V gene: TRBV7-2; J gene: TRBJ1-5
CDR3 protein: CASSQGGGDYNEQFF; V gene: TRBV4-1; J gene: TRBJ2-1
CDR3 protein: CASSPWTGYTEAFF; V gene: TRBV6-1; J gene: TRBJ1-1
CDR3 protein: CASSLQGAGGYTF; V gene: TRBV6-1; J gene: TRBJ1-2
CDR3 protein: CASRQGDQPQHF; V gene: TRBV6-5; J gene: TRBJ1-5